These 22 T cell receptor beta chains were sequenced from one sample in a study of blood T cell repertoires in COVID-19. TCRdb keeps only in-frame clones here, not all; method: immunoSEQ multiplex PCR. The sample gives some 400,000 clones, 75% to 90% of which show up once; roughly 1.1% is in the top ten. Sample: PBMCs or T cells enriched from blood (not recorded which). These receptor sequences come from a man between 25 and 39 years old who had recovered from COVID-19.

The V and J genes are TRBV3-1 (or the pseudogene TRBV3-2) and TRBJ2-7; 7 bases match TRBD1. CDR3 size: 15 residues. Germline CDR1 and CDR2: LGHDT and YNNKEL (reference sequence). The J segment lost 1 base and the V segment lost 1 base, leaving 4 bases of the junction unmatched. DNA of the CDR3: TGTGCCAGCAGCCAAGGGTGGGACAGATCCTACGAGCAGTACTTC. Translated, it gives CASSQGWDRSYEQYF.

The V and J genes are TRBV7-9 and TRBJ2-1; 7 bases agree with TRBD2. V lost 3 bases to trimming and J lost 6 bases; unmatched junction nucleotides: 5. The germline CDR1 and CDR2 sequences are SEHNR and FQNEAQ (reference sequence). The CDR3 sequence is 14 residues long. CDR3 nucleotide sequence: TGTGCCAGCAGCTTGGGCGGGAGTTTCAATGAGCAGTTCTTC. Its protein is CASSLGGSFNEQFF.

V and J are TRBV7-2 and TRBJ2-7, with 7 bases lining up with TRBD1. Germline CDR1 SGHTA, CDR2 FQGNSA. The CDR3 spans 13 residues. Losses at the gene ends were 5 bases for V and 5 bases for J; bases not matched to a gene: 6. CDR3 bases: TGTGCCAGCAGCAAAGACAGGGTCCACGAGCAGTACTTC. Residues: CASSKDRVHEQYF.

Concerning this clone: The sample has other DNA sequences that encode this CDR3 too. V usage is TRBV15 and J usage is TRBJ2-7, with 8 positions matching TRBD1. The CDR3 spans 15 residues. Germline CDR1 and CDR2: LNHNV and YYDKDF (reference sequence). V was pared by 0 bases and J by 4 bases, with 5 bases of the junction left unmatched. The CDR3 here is CATSRDPGQGYEQYF. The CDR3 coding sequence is TGTGCCACCAGCAGAGATCCAGGACAGGGTTACGAGCAGTACTTC.

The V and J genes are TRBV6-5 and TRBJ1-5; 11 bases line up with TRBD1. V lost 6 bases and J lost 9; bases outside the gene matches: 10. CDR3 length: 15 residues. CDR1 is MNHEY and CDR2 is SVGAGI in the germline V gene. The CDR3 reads CASSTTGTGGRPQHF. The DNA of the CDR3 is TGTGCCAGCAGCACGACCGGGACAGGGGGAAGGCCCCAGCATTTT.

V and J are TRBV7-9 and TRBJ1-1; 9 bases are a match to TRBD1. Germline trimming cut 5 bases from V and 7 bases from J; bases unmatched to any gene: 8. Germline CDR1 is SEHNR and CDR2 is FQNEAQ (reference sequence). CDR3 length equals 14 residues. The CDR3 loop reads CASSRDRAGGEAFF. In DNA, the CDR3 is TGTGCCAGCAGCAGGGACAGGGCCGGAGGTGAAGCTTTCTTT.

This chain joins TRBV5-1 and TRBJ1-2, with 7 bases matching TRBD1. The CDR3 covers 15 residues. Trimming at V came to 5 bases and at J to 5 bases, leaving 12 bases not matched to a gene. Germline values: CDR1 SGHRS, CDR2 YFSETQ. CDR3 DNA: TGCGCCAGCAGAGAATCCGGGACAGAGGATTATGGCTACACCTTC. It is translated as CASRESGTEDYGYTF.

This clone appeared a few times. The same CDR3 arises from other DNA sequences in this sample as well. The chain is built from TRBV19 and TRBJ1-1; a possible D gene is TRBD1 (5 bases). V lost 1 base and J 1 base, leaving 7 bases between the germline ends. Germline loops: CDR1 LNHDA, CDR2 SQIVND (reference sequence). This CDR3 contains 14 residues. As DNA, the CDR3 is TGTGCCAGTAGTATAGGAAGGGGGAACACTGAAGCTTTCTTT. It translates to CASSIGRGNTEAFF.

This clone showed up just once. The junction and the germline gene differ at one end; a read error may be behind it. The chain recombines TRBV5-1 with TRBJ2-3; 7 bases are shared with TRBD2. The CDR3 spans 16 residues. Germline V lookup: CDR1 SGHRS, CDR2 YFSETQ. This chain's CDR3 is CASSEGPGLMTATQYF. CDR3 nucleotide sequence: TGCGCCAGCAGCGAAGGACCGGGACTAATGACAGCTACGCAGTATTTT. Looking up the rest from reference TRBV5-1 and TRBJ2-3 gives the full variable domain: KAGVTQTPRYLIKTRGQQVTLSCSPISGHRSVSWYQQTPGQGLQFLFEYFSETQRNKGNFPGRFSGRQFSNSRSEMNVSTLELGDSALYLCASSEGPGLMTATQYFGPGTRLTVL.

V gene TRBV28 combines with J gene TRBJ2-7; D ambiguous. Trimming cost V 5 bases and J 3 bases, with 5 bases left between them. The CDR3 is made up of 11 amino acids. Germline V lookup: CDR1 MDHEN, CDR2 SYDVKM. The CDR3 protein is CASSAGYEQYF. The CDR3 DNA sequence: TGTGCCAGCAGTGCCGGCTACGAGCAGTACTTC.

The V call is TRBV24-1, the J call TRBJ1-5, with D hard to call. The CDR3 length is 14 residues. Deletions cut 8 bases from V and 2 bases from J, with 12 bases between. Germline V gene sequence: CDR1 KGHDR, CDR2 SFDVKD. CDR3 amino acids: CATKEGGGNQPQHF. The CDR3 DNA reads TGTGCCACCAAAGAGGGTGGGGGCAATCAGCCCCAGCATTTT.

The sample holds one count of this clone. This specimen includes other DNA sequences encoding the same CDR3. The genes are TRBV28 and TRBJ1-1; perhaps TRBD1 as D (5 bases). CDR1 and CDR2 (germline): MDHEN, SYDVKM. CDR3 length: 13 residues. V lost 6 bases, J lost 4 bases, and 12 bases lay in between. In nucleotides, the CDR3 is TGTGCCAGCAGCCCGGGGACTTTCACTGAAGCTTTCTTT. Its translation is CASSPGTFTEAFF.

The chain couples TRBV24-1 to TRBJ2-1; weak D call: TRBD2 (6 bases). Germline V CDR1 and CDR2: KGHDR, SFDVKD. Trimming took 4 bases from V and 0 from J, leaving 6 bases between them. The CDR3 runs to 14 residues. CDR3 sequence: CATSDGGSYNEQFF. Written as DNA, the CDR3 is TGTGCCACCAGTGACGGGGGCTCCTACAATGAGCAGTTCTTC.

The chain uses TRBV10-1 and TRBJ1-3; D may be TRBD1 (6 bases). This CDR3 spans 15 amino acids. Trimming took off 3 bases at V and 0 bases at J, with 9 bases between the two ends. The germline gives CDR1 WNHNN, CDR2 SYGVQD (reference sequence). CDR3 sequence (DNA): TGCGCCAGCAGTGATTGGGACATCTCTGGAAACACCATATATTTT. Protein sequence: CASSDWDISGNTIYF.

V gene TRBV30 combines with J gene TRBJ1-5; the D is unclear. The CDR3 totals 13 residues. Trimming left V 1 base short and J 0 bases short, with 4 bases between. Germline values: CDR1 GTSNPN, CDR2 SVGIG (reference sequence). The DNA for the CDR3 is TGTGCCTGGAGTGAACTTAGCAATCAGCCCCAGCATTTT. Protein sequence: CAWSELSNQPQHF.

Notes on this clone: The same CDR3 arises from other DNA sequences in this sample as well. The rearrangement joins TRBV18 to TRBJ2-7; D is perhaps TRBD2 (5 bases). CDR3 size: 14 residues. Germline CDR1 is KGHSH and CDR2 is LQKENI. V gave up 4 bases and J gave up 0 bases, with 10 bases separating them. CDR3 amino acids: CASSQTLDSYEQYF. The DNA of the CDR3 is TGTGCCAGCTCACAGACACTAGACTCCTACGAGCAGTACTTC.

The CDR3 coding sequence is TGTGCCATCAGCCGGCGACTAGCGTTTGTAGGAGATACGCAGTATTTT. Its translation: CAISRRLAFVGDTQYF. The gene calls are TRBV10-3 and TRBJ2-3; 8 bases are a match to TRBD2. Looked up from germline, CDR1 is ENHRY and CDR2 is SYGVKD. After removal of 6 bases from V and 5 bases from J, the junction contained 13 bases not matched to a gene. This CDR3 region has 16 residues.

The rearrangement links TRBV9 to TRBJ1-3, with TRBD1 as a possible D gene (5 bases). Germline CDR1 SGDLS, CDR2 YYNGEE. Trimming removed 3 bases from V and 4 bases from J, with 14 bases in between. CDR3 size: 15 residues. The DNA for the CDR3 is TGTGCCAGCAGCGAACGACAGCAGATAGGAAACACCATATATTTT. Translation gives CASSERQQIGNTIYF. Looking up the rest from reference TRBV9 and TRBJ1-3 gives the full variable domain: DSGVTQTPKHLITATGQRVTLRCSPRSGDLSVYWYQQSLDQGLQFLIQYYNGEERAKGNILERFSAQQFPDLHSELNLSSLELGDSALYFCASSERQQIGNTIYFGEGSWLTVV.

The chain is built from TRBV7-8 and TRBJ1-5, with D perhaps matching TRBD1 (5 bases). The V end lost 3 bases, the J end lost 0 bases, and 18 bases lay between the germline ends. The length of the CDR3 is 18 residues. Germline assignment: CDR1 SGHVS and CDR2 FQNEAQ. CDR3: CASSFVGAVGVSNQPQHF. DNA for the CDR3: TGTGCCAGCAGCTTTGTTGGGGCCGTTGGGGTTAGCAATCAGCCCCAGCATTTT. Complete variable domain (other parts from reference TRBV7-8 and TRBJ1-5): GAGVSQSPRYKVAKRGQDVALRCDPISGHVSLFWYQQALGQGPEFLTYFQNEAQLDKSGLPSDRFFAERPEGSVSTLKIQRTQQEDSAVYLCASSFVGAVGVSNQPQHFGDGTRLSIL.

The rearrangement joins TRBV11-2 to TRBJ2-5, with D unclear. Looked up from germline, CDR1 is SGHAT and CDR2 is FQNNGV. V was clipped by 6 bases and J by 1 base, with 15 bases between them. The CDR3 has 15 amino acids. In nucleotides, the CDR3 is TGTGCCAGCAGGCACCCCCAGGCTCCCCAAGAGACCCAGTACTTC. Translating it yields CASRHPQAPQETQYF.

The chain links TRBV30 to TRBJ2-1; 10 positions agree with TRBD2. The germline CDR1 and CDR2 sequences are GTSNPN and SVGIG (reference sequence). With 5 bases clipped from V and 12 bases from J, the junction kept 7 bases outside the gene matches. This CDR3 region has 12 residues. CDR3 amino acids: CAWEASGGGQFF. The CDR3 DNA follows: TGTGCCTGGGAAGCTAGCGGGGGTGGGCAGTTCTTC.

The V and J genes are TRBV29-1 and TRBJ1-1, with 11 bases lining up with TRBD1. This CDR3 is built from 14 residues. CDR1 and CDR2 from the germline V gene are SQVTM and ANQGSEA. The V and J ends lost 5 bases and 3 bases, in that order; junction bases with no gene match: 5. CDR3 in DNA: TGCAGCGTTCCCCAGGGACAGGGGGACACTGAAGCTTTCTTT. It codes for CSVPQGQGDTEAFF.